This TCR beta chain stems from a study of graft-versus-host responses after intestinal transplantation. Study-level background: Isolated intestinal, liver-intestinal, or multivisceral transplants had been given to the recipients. Induction with anti-thymocyte globulin, then tacrolimus and steroids for around three years, was given to all recipients.

Worth noting for this clone: Antigen specificity is unknown.

TCRdb's table, derived via immunoSEQ multiplex PCR, lists solely in-frame clones and lacks some. The sample holds about 130,000 clones, 80% to 95% seen once. The sequence derives from a human donor who received an intestinal transplant. The material was unstimulated CD4+ T cells sorted from spleen or lymph node cells, obtained before intestinal transplant.

The CDR3 coding sequence is TGCGCCAGCAGCCTATTGAGAGACGGGGCCGGGGAGCTGTTTTTT. It translates to CASSLLRDGAGELFF. The chain links TRBV10-1 to TRBJ2-2; tentative D call: TRBD2 (5 bases). V was cut by 6 bases and J by 6 bases, with 17 bases left in between. CDR1 is WNHNN, CDR2 SYGVQD, per germline (reference sequence). CDR3 size: 15 residues.